Below, one T cell receptor (beta chain) is given with its context. Its antigen is undetermined. This sample was included in a study of siplizumab effects on memory and regulatory T cells. Points from the study as a whole: Sequences below about 10^-5 frequency were poorly captured. As a result, only a minor fraction of alloreactive clones mapped to unstimulated subsets. Apparently more diverse than memory cells, naive T cells also seemed major alloresponse contributors.

Using immunoSEQ multiplex PCR, the repertoire was profiled, and TCRdb retains in-frame clones only, with some absent. Of 98,000 or so clones in the sample, roughly 93% were seen once. With V trimmed by 6 bases and J by 4 bases, 3 bases remained unmatched. Germline values: CDR1 MNHNS, CDR2 SASEGT. CDR3 length: 14 amino acids. V and J are TRBV6-1 and TRBJ2-3; TRBD1 matches 11 bases. The sequence was obtained from a human donor in good health. Sequenced: Tregs sorted from blood. The CDR3 DNA is TGTGCCAGCAGGGCGGGACAGGGGGCAGATACGCAGTATTTT. Protein product: CASRAGQGADTQYF.